This TCR beta chain was recovered during a study of T-cell reconstitution after alpha-beta-depleted transplantation in children. The study, taken as a whole, reports: Several hundred expanded graft clones reportedly were the source of alpha-beta T cells about two months after transplant.

The authors prepared the TCRbeta library with unique molecular identifiers. Via MiXCR, TCRdb re-called the PCR reads, giving one row per CDR3 protein. This sample carries fewer than 550,000 distinct CDR3 sequences, about 16% of them seen once, and the ten largest clones take 25% to 30%. Trimming at V came to 6 bases and at J to 9 bases, leaving 6 bases not matched to a gene. CDR1 DFQATT and CDR2 SNEGSKA come from the germline V gene (reference sequence). The CDR3 has 14 amino acids. This clonotype appeared a few times. Antigen specificity is unknown. Specimen: PBMCs, mostly from graft donor cells, collected 360 days after TCRalphabeta/CD19-depleted stem cell transplant. The sequence derives from a boy in the first two years of life who had a stem cell transplant for Wiskott-Aldrich syndrome, so the T cells may come from the graft donor. The V gene is TRBV20-1, the J gene TRBJ2-1, with 15 bases that match TRBD2. The CDR3, as DNA: TGCAGTGCCAGTCCGGGACTAGCGGGAGGTGAGCAGTTCTTC. This encodes CSASPGLAGGEQFF.